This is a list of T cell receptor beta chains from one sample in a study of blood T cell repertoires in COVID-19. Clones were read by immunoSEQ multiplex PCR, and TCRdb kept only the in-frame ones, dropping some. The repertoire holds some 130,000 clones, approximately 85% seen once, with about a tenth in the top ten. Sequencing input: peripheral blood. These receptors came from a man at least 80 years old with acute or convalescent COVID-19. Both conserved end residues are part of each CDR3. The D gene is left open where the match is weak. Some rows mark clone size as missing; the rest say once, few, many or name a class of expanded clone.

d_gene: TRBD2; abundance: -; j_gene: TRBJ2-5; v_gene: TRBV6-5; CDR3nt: TGTGCCAGCAGTAGCGGGGGGGCCGGAGAGACCCAGTACTTC; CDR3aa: CASSSGGAGETQYF
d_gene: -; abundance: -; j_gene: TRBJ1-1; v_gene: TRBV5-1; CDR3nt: TGCGCCAGCAGCGTATTAGGACAGTACACTGAAGCTTTCTTT; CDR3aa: CASSVLGQYTEAFF
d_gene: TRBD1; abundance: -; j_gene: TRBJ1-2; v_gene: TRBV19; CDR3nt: TGTGCCAGTAGGACCGCAGGGGGCCGGGGGTCCAACTATGGCTACACCTTC; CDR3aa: CASRTAGGRGSNYGYTF
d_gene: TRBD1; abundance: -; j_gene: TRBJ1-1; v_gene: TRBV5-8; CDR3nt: TGTGCCAGCAGCTTGGTACAGGGGGCTAGGAACACTGAAGCTTTCTTT; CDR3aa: CASSLVQGARNTEAFF
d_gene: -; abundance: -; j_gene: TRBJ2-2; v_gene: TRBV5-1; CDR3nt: TGCGCCAGCAGCTTAATACAGGGAGGGACCGGGGAGCTGTTTTTT; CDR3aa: CASSLIQGGTGELFF
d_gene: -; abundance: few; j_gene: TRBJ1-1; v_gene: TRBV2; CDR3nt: TGTGCCAGCAGTCGCCTGGACTCGAACACTGAAGCTTTCTTT; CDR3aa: CASSRLDSNTEAFF
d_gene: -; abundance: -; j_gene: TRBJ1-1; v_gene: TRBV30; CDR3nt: TGTGCCTGGAGTGTAGGGGCGACTGAAGCTTTCTTT; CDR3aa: CAWSVGATEAFF
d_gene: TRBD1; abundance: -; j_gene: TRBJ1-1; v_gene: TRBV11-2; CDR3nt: TGTGCCAGCAGCTTCGACAGGGGGCTTGAAGCTTTCTTT; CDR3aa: CASSFDRGLEAFF
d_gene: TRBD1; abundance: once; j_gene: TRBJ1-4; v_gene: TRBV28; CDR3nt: TGTGCCAGCAGGAACCCCGGGGGACAGGAAAAACTGTTTTTT; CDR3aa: CASRNPGGQEKLFF
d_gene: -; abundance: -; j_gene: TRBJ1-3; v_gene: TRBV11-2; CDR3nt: TGTGCCAGCAGCTTAGTAGGGGTTTCTGGAAACACCATATATTTT; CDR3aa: CASSLVGVSGNTIYF
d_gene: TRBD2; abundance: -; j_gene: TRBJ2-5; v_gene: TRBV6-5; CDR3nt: TGTGCCAGCAGGGGACTAGCGGGAAGGGAGACCCAGTACTTC; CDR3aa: CASRGLAGRETQYF
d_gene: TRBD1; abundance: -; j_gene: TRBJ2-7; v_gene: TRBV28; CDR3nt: TGTGCCAGCAGTTTTTCCGGGACAGAGGGGACCTACGAGCAGTACTTC; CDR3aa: CASSFSGTEGTYEQYF
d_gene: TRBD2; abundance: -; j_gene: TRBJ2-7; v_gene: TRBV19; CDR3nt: TGTGCCAGTAGTGAGGACGGGAGGTACGAGCAGTACTTC; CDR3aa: CASSEDGRYEQYF
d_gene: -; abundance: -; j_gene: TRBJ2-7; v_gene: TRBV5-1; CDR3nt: TGCGCCAGCAGCTTGGCACGGGGGGCCGCCTACGAGCAGTACTTC; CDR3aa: CASSLARGAAYEQYF
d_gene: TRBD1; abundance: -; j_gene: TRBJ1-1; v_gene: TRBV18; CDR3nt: TGTGCCAGCTCACAAGGGACAGCATCCACTGAAGCTTTCTTT; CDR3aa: CASSQGTASTEAFF
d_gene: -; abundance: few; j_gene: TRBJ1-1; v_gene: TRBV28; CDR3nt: TGTGCCAGCAGTTTAACCGTACGGAGCTCCTCTCTGAACACTGAAGCTTTCTTT; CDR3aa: CASSLTVRSSSLNTEAFF
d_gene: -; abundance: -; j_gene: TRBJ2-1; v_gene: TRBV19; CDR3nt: TGTGCCAGTAGTATTACGGGGAGAAATGAGCAGTTCTTC; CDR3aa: CASSITGRNEQFF
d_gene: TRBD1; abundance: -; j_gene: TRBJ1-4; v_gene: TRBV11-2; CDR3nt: TGTGCCAGCAGCTTAGGGTGGAGCCGGACAGGAAATGAAAAACTGTTTTTT; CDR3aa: CASSLGWSRTGNEKLFF
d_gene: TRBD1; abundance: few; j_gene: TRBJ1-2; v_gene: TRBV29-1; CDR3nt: TGCAGCGTTGACCAGGGGGTAGGCTACACCTTC; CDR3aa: CSVDQGVGYTF
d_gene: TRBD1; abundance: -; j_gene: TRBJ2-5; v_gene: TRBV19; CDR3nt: TGTGCCGCGGGACAGGGTCAAGAGACCCAGTACTTC; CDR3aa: CAAGQGQETQYF
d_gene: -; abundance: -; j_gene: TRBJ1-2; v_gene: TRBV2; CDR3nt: TGTGCCAGCCAGGTGGGGGGACGCTATGGCTACACCTTC; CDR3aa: CASQVGGRYGYTF
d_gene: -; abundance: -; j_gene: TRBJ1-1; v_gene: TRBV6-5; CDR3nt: TGTGCCAGCAGTCCCGAGCCCACTGAAGCTTTCTTT; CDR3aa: CASSPEPTEAFF
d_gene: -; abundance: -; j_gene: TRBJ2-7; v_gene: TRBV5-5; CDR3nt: TGTGCCAGCAGCTTGGGTCTACGGGACTCCTACGAGCAGTACTTC; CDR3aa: CASSLGLRDSYEQYF
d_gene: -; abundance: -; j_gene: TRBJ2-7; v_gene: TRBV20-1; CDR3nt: TGCAGTGCCGGGTTCGAGCAGTACTTC; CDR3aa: CSAGFEQYF
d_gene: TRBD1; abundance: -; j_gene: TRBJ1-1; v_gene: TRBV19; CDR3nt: TGTGCCAGTAGTAGGGACAGGGGGCGTACTGAAGCTTTCTTT; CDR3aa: CASSRDRGRTEAFF
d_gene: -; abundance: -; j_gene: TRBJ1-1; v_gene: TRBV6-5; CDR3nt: TGTGCCAGCACTAGAGTGAACACTGAAGCTTTCTTT; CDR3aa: CASTRVNTEAFF
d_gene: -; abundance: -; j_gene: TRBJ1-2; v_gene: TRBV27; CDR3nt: TGTGCCAGCAGTTTAATCAAAGGAGACCGCTATGGCTACACCTTC; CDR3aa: CASSLIKGDRYGYTF
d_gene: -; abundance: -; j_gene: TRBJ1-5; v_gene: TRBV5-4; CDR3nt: TGTGCCAGCAGCTTGGCCGCAGGGTTGAATCAGCCCCAGCATTTT; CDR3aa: CASSLAAGLNQPQHF
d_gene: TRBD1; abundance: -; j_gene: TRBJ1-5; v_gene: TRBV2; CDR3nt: TGTGCCAGCACCCGGACAGGGTCAGGAGGTCAGCCCCAGCATTTT; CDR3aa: CASTRTGSGGQPQHF
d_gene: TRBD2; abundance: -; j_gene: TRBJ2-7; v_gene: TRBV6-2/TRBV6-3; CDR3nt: TGTGCCAGCAGTTACTCGACTAGCGGGAGTAAATTCTACGAGCAGTACTTC; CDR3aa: CASSYSTSGSKFYEQYF
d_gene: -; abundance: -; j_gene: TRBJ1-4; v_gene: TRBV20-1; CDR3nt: TGCAGTGCTTGGAGGAATGAAAAACTGTTTTTT; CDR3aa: CSAWRNEKLFF
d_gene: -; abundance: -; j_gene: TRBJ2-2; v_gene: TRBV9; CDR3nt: TGTGCCAGCAGCCCCAGGGGCGCGAACACCGGGGAGCTGTTTTTT; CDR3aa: CASSPRGANTGELFF
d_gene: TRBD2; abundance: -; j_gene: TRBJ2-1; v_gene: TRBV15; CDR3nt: TGTGCCACCAGCAGAGATTCAGCCGGGACTAGCAGTTACAATGAGCAGTTCTTC; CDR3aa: CATSRDSAGTSSYNEQFF
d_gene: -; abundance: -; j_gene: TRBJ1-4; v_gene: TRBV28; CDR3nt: TGTGCCAGCAGTCCAAACGGACGGGGAACTAATGAAAAACTGTTTTTT; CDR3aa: CASSPNGRGTNEKLFF
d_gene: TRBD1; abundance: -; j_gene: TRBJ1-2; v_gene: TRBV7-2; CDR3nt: TGTGCCAGCAGCTCCCTGACCGGGACAGGGGTTGGCTACACCTTC; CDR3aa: CASSSLTGTGVGYTF
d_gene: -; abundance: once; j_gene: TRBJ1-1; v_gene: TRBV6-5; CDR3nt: TGTGCCAGCAGTTCCGAGGAGGGGCGAACTGAAGCTTTCTTT; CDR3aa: CASSSEEGRTEAFF
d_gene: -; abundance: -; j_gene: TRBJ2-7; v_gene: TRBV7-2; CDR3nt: TGTGCCAGCAGCCGGACTTTTTCGGCCTACGAGCAGTACTTC; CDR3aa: CASSRTFSAYEQYF
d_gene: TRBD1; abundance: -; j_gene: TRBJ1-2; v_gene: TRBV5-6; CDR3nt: TGTGCCAGCAGCCACCCGACAGGGGACTATGGCTACACCTTC; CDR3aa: CASSHPTGDYGYTF
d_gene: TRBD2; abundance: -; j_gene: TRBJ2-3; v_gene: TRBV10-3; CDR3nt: TGTGCCATCAAGACTAGCGGGAGCCCAGATACGCAGTATTTT; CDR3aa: CAIKTSGSPDTQYF
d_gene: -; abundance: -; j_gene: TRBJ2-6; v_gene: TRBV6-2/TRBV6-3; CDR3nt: TGTGCCAGCAGTTATGGGCGTACTGGGGCCAACGTCCTGACTTTC; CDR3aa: CASSYGRTGANVLTF
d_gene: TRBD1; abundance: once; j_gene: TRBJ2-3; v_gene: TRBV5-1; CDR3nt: TGCGCCAGCACCAGACAGGGATCGACAGATACGCAGTATTTT; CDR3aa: CASTRQGSTDTQYF
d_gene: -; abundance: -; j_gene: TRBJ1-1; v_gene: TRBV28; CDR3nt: TGTGCCAGCAGTTTCCTGGGGGGGGCTGAAGCTTTCTTT; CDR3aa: CASSFLGGAEAFF
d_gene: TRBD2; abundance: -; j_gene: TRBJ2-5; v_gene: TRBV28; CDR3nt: TGTGCCAGCAGAGTCCAGACTAGCGGCCTTAGAGAGACCCAGTACTTC; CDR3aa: CASRVQTSGLRETQYF
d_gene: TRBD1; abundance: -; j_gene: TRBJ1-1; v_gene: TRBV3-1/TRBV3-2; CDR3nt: TGTGCCAGCAGCCATTCACAGGGGACTGAAGCTTTCTTT; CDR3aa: CASSHSQGTEAFF